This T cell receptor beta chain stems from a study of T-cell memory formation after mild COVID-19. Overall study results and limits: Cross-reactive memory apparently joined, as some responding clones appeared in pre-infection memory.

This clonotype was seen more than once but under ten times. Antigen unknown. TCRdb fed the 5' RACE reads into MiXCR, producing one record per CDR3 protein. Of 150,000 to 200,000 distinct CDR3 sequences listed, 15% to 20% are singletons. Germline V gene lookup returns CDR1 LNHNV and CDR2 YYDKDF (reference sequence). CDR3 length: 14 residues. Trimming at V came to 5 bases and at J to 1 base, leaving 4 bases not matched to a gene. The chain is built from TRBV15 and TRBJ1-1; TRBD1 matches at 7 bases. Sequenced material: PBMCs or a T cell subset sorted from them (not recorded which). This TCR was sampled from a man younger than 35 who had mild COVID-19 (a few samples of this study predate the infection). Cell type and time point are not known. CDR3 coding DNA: TGTGCCACCAGCGGGGGACAGCCGAACACTGAAGCTTTCTTT. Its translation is CATSGGQPNTEAFF.